Each of the 6 T cell receptor beta chains below was sequenced from the same sample in a study of blood T cell repertoires in COVID-19. The data were produced by immunoSEQ multiplex PCR, yet TCRdb's version contains in-frame clones alone and is incomplete. Of a few hundred thousand clones in the sample, about 83% were seen once. The specimen sequenced was PBMCs or T cells enriched from blood (not recorded which). The receptors derive from a woman aged 45 to 65 who had recovered from COVID-19.

This chain joins TRBV7-9 and TRBJ1-1, with a weak D call TRBD1 (5 bases). V was cut by 3 bases and J by 1 base, with 9 bases left in between. Germline loops: CDR1 SEHNR, CDR2 FQNEAQ (reference sequence). The CDR3 has 14 residues. CDR3 DNA: TGTGCCAGCAGCTTGAGACAGCCGAACACTGAAGCTTTCTTT. Amino acid sequence: CASSLRQPNTEAFF. The full variable domain, with the rest looked up from reference TRBV7-9 and TRBJ1-1, is DTGVSQNPRHKITKRGQNVTFRCDPISEHNRLYWYRQTLGQGPEFLTYFQNEAQLEKSRLLSDRFSAERPKGSFSTLEIQRTEQGDSAMYLCASSLRQPNTEAFFGQGTRLTVV.

V gene TRBV5-8 combines with J gene TRBJ2-7, with a tentative D call TRBD2 (6 bases). V lost 4 bases and J lost 10, with 18 bases in between. The CDR3 has 13 residues. Germline V gene data show CDR1 as SGHTS and CDR2 as YDEGEE. CDR3 sequence: CASSPKEGPDQYF. As DNA, the CDR3 is TGTGCCAGCAGCCCCAAGGAGGGACCGGACCAGTACTTC.

The chain couples TRBV10-3 to TRBJ1-5; the D gene is possibly TRBD1 (6 bases). The V end was cut by 3 bases, the J end by 5 bases, with 14 bases between. Germline V gene sequence: CDR1 ENHRY, CDR2 SYGVKD. The CDR3 is 15 residues long. CDR3 loop: CAISDSRGRDQPQHF. In DNA, the CDR3 is TGTGCCATCAGTGATTCCAGGGGTCGGGATCAGCCCCAGCATTTT.

The gene calls are TRBV12-3 or TRBV12-4 and TRBJ2-1, with D maybe TRBD1 (5 bases). Deletions cut 8 bases from V and 9 bases from J, with 14 bases between. The CDR3 totals 12 residues. DNA for the CDR3: TGTGCCAGCTCCCGTCTTGGGGCTGAGCAGTTCTTC. Its protein is CASSRLGAEQFF.

The rearrangement uses TRBV9 and TRBJ1-5, with D unclear. The germline CDR1 and CDR2 sequences are SGDLS and YYNGEE. The CDR3 sequence is 15 residues long. The ends were cut back, 4 bases at V and 0 bases at J, with 11 bases in the middle. DNA of the CDR3: TGTGCCAGCAGCCACCAGATATATAGCAATCAGCCCCAGCATTTT. It translates to CASSHQIYSNQPQHF.

The V and J genes are TRBV28 and TRBJ2-7; perhaps TRBD2 as D (6 bases). The CDR3 totals 15 residues. Germline V CDR1 and CDR2: MDHEN, SYDVKM. V gave up 4 bases and J gave up 3 bases, with 16 bases separating them. CDR3 sequence: CASSSPSIGSYEQYF. The CDR3 nucleotides are TGTGCCAGCAGTTCCCCCTCGATCGGGAGCTACGAGCAGTACTTC.